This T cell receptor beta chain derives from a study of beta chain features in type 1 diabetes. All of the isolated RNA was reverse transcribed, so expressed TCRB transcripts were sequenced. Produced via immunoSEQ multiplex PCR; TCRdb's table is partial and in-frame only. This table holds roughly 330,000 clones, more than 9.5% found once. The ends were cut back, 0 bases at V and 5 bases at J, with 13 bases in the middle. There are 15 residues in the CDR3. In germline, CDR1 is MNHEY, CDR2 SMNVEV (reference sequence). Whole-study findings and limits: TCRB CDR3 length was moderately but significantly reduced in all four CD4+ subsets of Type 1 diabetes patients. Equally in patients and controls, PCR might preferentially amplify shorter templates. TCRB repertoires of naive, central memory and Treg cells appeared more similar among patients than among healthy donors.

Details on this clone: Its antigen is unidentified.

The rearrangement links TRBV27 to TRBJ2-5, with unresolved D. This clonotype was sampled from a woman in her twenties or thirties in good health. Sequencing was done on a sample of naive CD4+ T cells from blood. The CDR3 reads CASSLSVRQRETQYF. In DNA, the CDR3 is TGTGCCAGCAGTTTATCGGTCAGGCAAAGGGAGACCCAGTACTTC.